The clone carrying this T cell receptor (beta chain) came up once. This sample is drawn from a study of neoadjuvant anti-PD-1 for oral cavity cancer. The time point: after neoadjuvant nivolumab, at surgical resection. CDR1 SGHRS and CDR2 YFSETQ come from the germline V gene. The V and J ends lost 2 bases and 8 bases respectively, with 13 bases between them. The CDR3 runs 14 residues. Blood libraries mostly used approximately 450 ng genomic DNA, six replicates each. Method: immunoSEQ multiplex PCR; TCRdb's copy keeps in-frame clones and lacks some. The data hold about 13,000 clones, with over 55% observed a single time.

The J gene is TRBJ1-4, the V gene TRBV5-1; possibly TRBD1 for D (5 bases). The origin of this receptor is a person between 35 and 79 years old with oral cavity squamous cell carcinoma. The source was PBMCs, collected after nivolumab (anti-PD-1) treatment. CDR3 nucleotides: TGCGCCAGCAGCTTCGTGCAGGGTGGGGAAAAACTGTTTTTT. Translated, it gives CASSFVQGGEKLFF.